Listed below are T cell receptor beta chains from one sample, sequenced in a study of Ad26.COV2.S vaccination and SARS-CoV-2 variants. Clones were sequenced by immunoSEQ multiplex PCR, and TCRdb holds only the in-frame ones, with some missing. The data hold 510,000 or so clones, with about 83% observed a single time. The sample in question was peripheral blood, obtained in a trial of Ad26.COV2.S vaccine versus placebo. The receptor set was obtained from a person aged 18 to 59 who received the Ad26.COV2.S COVID-19 vaccine or a placebo. The CDR3 runs from the conserved cysteine through the conserved F or W. Fields, in order: V gene, D gene, J gene, clone size, CDR3 protein, CDR3 DNA. A D gene is named only where the DNA matches it firmly. A clone size is listed for some rows: how often the clone was seen (once, few, many), or a class if it is expanded.

TRBV7-8	TRBD1	TRBJ2-2	few	CASSSRGQVVGELFF	TGTGCCAGCAGCTCGCGGGGACAGGTGGTCGGGGAGCTGTTTTTT
TRBV5-1	TRBD2	TRBJ2-7	once	CASSSGLAGGYSSYEQYF	TGCGCCAGCAGCTCGGGACTAGCGGGAGGCTATAGCTCCTACGAGCAGTACTTC
TRBV5-6	NA	TRBJ1-4	NA	CASSLVGVTEKLFF	TGTGCCAGCAGCTTGGTTGGCGTGACAGAAAAACTGTTTTTT
TRBV7-8	TRBD2	TRBJ2-1	NA	CASSFRTGAGGPGSYNEQFF	TGTGCCAGCAGCTTCCGCACGGGGGCGGGAGGGCCGGGCTCCTACAATGAGCAGTTCTTC
TRBV27	NA	TRBJ1-5	NA	CASRNSGGHQPQHF	TGTGCCAGCAGGAATAGCGGGGGTCACCAGCCCCAGCATTTT
TRBV6-1	NA	TRBJ1-1	NA	CASSELGGNTEAFF	TGTGCCAGCAGTGAACTGGGGGGAAACACTGAAGCTTTCTTT
TRBV3-1/TRBV3-2	NA	TRBJ1-1	NA	CASSLRPKPEAFF	TGTGCCAGCAGCCTCAGACCTAAACCAGAAGCTTTCTTT
TRBV9	NA	TRBJ2-2	NA	CASSVEGLATGELFF	TGTGCCAGCAGCGTAGAAGGCCTTGCCACCGGGGAGCTGTTTTTT
TRBV3-1/TRBV3-2	TRBD2	TRBJ2-3	once	CASSQAPLNVGGRSTDTQYF	TGTGCCAGCAGCCAAGCTCCCCTTAACGTTGGCGGGAGGAGCACAGATACGCAGTATTTT
TRBV6-6	TRBD1	TRBJ1-6	NA	CASSSGTDNSPLHF	TGTGCCAGCAGTTCCGGGACAGATAATTCACCCCTCCACTTT
TRBV3-1/TRBV3-2	NA	TRBJ2-7	once	CASSRSPGVYDEQYF	TGTGCCAGCAGCCGCAGCCCGGGTGTTTACGACGAGCAGTACTTC
TRBV11-2	TRBD1	TRBJ1-3	once	CASSFPDRVSGNTIYF	TGTGCCAGCAGCTTCCCGGACAGGGTCTCTGGAAACACCATATATTTT
TRBV19	TRBD2	TRBJ2-3	NA	CATTAGTSPSTDTQYF	TGTGCCACCACGGCGGGGACTAGCCCTAGCACAGATACGCAGTATTTT
TRBV6-1	NA	TRBJ2-6	NA	CASSEAGKGRTLSGANVLTF	TGTGCCAGCAGTGAAGCAGGGAAGGGACGGACATTATCTGGGGCCAACGTCCTGACTTTC
TRBV3-1/TRBV3-2	TRBD1	TRBJ2-7	NA	CASSPGQVYSYEQYF	TGTGCCAGCAGCCCGGGACAGGTATATTCCTACGAGCAGTACTTC
TRBV15	NA	TRBJ2-1	NA	CATKGSGHPYNEQFF	TGTGCCACCAAGGGGTCAGGCCACCCCTACAATGAGCAGTTCTTC
TRBV9	NA	TRBJ1-1	NA	CASSPRGGLTNTEAFF	TGTGCCAGCAGCCCCCGGGGGGGGTTGACGAACACTGAAGCTTTCTTT
TRBV6-2/TRBV6-3	NA	TRBJ1-5	NA	CASSSPTGTDQPQHF	TGTGCCAGCAGTTCCCCCACAGGGACCGATCAGCCCCAGCATTTT
TRBV5-6	NA	TRBJ2-3	NA	CASSSAGTDTQYF	TGTGCCAGCAGTTCCGCGGGCACAGATACGCAGTATTTT
TRBV6-2/TRBV6-3	TRBD2	TRBJ2-1	once	CASSQLAGGHYKVNEQFF	TGTGCCAGCAGCCAGCTAGCGGGAGGACATTATAAAGTCAATGAGCAGTTCTTC
TRBV28	TRBD2	TRBJ2-1	NA	CASSPHRGLASGNEQFF	TGTGCCAGCAGTCCTCACAGGGGACTAGCGAGTGGGAATGAGCAGTTCTTC
TRBV4-1	TRBD2	TRBJ2-7	NA	CASSQLSGTLYEQYF	TGCGCCAGCAGCCAACTTAGCGGGACACTTTACGAGCAGTACTTC
TRBV18	NA	TRBJ1-4	NA	CASSPPGQEREKLFF	TGTGCCAGCTCACCACCGGGACAAGAAAGGGAAAAACTGTTTTTT
TRBV4-2	TRBD1	TRBJ1-1	NA	CASSQPGQGQTEAFF	TGTGCCAGCAGCCAACCTGGACAGGGACAGACTGAAGCTTTCTTT
TRBV28	NA	TRBJ1-4	NA	CASSFSGGGEKLFF	TGTGCCAGCAGTTTCTCTGGGGGCGGTGAAAAACTGTTTTTT
TRBV27	TRBD1	TRBJ2-5	NA	CASSLPSGLDRGEETQYF	TGTGCCAGCAGTTTACCGTCCGGGTTGGACAGGGGTGAAGAGACCCAGTACTTC
TRBV27	NA	TRBJ2-5	NA	CASSLGQRHQETQYF	TGTGCCAGCAGTTTAGGACAGAGACACCAAGAGACCCAGTACTTC
TRBV30	TRBD2	TRBJ2-7	NA	CAWRLAGDIREEQYF	TGTGCCTGGCGACTAGCGGGGGACATACGTGAGGAGCAGTACTTC
TRBV6-1	TRBD2	TRBJ2-1	NA	CASSEVWGGYNEQFF	TGTGCCAGCAGTGAGGTGTGGGGGGGGTACAATGAGCAGTTCTTC
TRBV5-8	TRBD1	TRBJ1-1	NA	CASSFRGGNTEAFF	TGTGCCAGCAGCTTCAGGGGGGGGAACACTGAAGCTTTCTTT
TRBV5-1	NA	TRBJ2-6	NA	CASSLARGQGGSGANVLTF	TGCGCCAGCAGCTTGGCCAGGGGCCAAGGAGGCTCTGGGGCCAACGTCCTGACTTTC
TRBV7-9	NA	TRBJ2-2	NA	CASKGHFQAGPNTGELFF	TGTGCCAGCAAGGGGCATTTCCAAGCGGGTCCCAACACCGGGGAGCTGTTTTTT
TRBV18	NA	TRBJ2-1	NA	CASSPLRDGSSYNEQFF	TGTGCCAGCTCACCCCTACGGGACGGGAGCTCCTACAATGAGCAGTTCTTC
TRBV7-2	NA	TRBJ1-1	NA	CASSLVLVGARDTEAFF	TGTGCCAGCAGCTTAGTTCTAGTTGGGGCTAGGGACACTGAAGCTTTCTTT
TRBV5-1	NA	TRBJ2-1	NA	CASSLEGSSYNEQFF	TGCGCCAGCAGCTTGGAGGGGTCCTCCTACAATGAGCAGTTCTTC
TRBV7-2	TRBD1	TRBJ2-1	NA	CASSLESGQGYNEQFF	TGTGCCAGCAGCTTAGAGTCGGGACAGGGATACAATGAGCAGTTCTTC
TRBV11-3	TRBD1	TRBJ2-7	NA	CASSLDGRQGAEQYF	TGTGCCAGCAGCTTAGACGGGCGGCAGGGGGCCGAGCAGTACTTC
TRBV18	NA	TRBJ1-1	NA	CASSPVFTEAFF	TGTGCCAGCTCACCAGTATTTACTGAAGCTTTCTTT
TRBV7-8	NA	TRBJ2-7	NA	CASSLLVSYEQYF	TGTGCCAGCAGCTTGCTGGTCTCCTACGAGCAGTACTTC
TRBV11-3	TRBD2	TRBJ2-7	NA	CASSLSSSGSYEQYF	TGTGCCAGCAGCTTGTCGTCTAGCGGGAGCTACGAGCAGTACTTC
TRBV4-1	NA	TRBJ1-5	NA	CASSQDRGGSNQPQHF	TGCGCCAGCAGCCAAGATCGGGGGGGCTCCAATCAGCCCCAGCATTTT
TRBV29-1	NA	TRBJ2-6	few	CSVVGQRSGANVLTF	TGCAGCGTTGTGGGTCAGCGGTCTGGGGCCAACGTCCTGACTTTC
TRBV4-2	NA	TRBJ1-2	NA	CASSQAGVDGYTF	TGTGCCAGCAGCCAAGCAGGCGTAGACGGCTACACCTTC
TRBV7-2	NA	TRBJ2-7	few	CASSLSAASGPYEQYF	TGTGCCAGCAGCTTATCAGCAGCCTCCGGGCCCTACGAGCAGTACTTC
TRBV4-3	NA	TRBJ1-4	NA	CASSQETQNEKLFF	TGCGCCAGCAGCCAAGAGACACAGAATGAAAAACTGTTTTTT
TRBV28	NA	TRBJ1-1	NA	CASSLGPNLNTEAFF	TGTGCCAGCAGTTTAGGGCCGAATCTGAACACTGAAGCTTTCTTT
TRBV9	NA	TRBJ2-1	NA	CASSVLPDGQGEQFF	TGTGCCAGCAGCGTACTGCCGGACGGCCAGGGTGAGCAGTTCTTC
TRBV4-2	NA	TRBJ1-2	NA	CASSQDTGYGYTF	TGTGCCAGCAGCCAAGATACGGGGTATGGCTACACCTTC
TRBV7-2	NA	TRBJ2-4	NA	CASSLVGRGTYF	NA
TRBV5-6	TRBD2	TRBJ2-2	NA	CASSFTGGYTGELFF	TGTGCCAGCAGCTTTACGGGAGGTTACACCGGGGAGCTGTTTTTT
TRBV30	NA	TRBJ2-5	NA	CAWSPPGGPRETQYF	TGTGCCTGGAGTCCCCCTGGGGGGCCCCGGGAGACCCAGTACTTC
TRBV29-1	TRBD2	TRBJ2-7	NA	CSVRTSGRARSYEQYF	TGCAGCGTGCGGACTAGCGGGAGGGCCCGCTCCTACGAGCAGTACTTC
TRBV7-2	TRBD1	TRBJ2-1	once	CASVLRTGIYNEQFF	TGTGCCAGCGTCCTGCGGACAGGGATCTACAATGAGCAGTTCTTC
TRBV28	NA	TRBJ2-7	NA	CASSSPERLGEQYF	TGTGCCAGCAGCTCCCCAGAAAGGCTGGGCGAGCAGTACTTC
TRBV7-2	TRBD1	TRBJ2-3	NA	CASSLGQGVDTDTQYF	TGTGCCAGCAGCTTAGGACAGGGGGTCGACACAGATACGCAGTATTTT
TRBV7-2	NA	TRBJ1-1	NA	CASSLGQYTEAFF	TGTGCCAGCAGCTTAGGACAGTACACTGAAGCTTTCTTT
TRBV5-1	TRBD1	TRBJ2-3	NA	CASSIPGTGDDPSGRASNTQYF	TGCGCCAGCAGCATACCCGGGACAGGGGATGACCCTAGCGGGCGGGCCTCAAATACGCAGTATTTT
TRBV28	NA	TRBJ1-4	NA	CASSLSERGANEKLFF	TGTGCCAGCAGTTTAAGTGAACGCGGCGCCAATGAAAAACTGTTTTTT
TRBV19	TRBD1	TRBJ1-5	NA	CASSKATGTGDFVKPQHF	TGTGCCAGTAGTAAGGCCACAGGGACAGGGGATTTTGTAAAGCCCCAGCATTTT
TRBV28	NA	TRBJ1-1	NA	CASRGTGHTEAFF	TGTGCCAGCAGGGGAACAGGGCATACTGAAGCTTTCTTT